A selection of T cell receptor beta chains follows, all from one sample in a study of CD4 T cells in relation to SARS-CoV-2 and coronaviruses. These receptors lack a known antigen. Sequencing used immunoSEQ multiplex PCR; TCRdb keeps in-frame clones, though not all of them. The table has some 19,000 clones, 70% to 80% seen once. The sequencing input was CD4+ T cells from PBMCs, cultured in vitro. The receptor source for this set is a human donor in good health. Each CDR3 is given with its conserved first and last residue. The D gene is left open where the match is weak. Some rows have no size entry. The others give once, few or many, or a class for an expanded clone.

v_gene: TRBV4-2
abundance: -
d_gene: -
j_gene: TRBJ2-7
CDR3aa: CASSQDISARGYEQYF
CDR3nt: TGTGCCAGCAGCCAAGATATTTCGGCCCGCGGGTACGAGCAGTACTTC

v_gene: TRBV7-3
abundance: -
d_gene: TRBD2
j_gene: TRBJ2-2
CDR3aa: CASSSRTSGGTGELFF
CDR3nt: TGTGCCAGCAGCTCCAGGACTAGCGGAGGCACCGGGGAGCTGTTTTTT

v_gene: TRBV10-3
abundance: -
d_gene: TRBD1
j_gene: TRBJ1-2
CDR3aa: CAISAGTGQGYGYTF
CDR3nt: TGTGCCATCAGTGCCGGCACGGGACAGGGCTATGGCTACACCTTC

v_gene: TRBV3-1/TRBV3-2
abundance: -
d_gene: TRBD2
j_gene: TRBJ2-7
CDR3aa: CASSQVILAGVGEQYF
CDR3nt: TGTGCCAGCAGCCAAGTGATCCTAGCGGGAGTAGGCGAGCAGTACTTC

v_gene: TRBV29-1
abundance: once
d_gene: -
j_gene: TRBJ2-1
CDR3aa: CSVVSNRDGNEQFF
CDR3nt: TGCAGCGTTGTTTCGAACAGGGATGGCAATGAGCAGTTCTTC

v_gene: TRBV10-3
abundance: -
d_gene: TRBD1
j_gene: TRBJ1-3
CDR3aa: CAIRGGGEVTIYF
CDR3nt: TGTGCCATCAGGGGAGGGGGCGAGGTCACCATATATTTT

v_gene: TRBV9
abundance: once
d_gene: TRBD2
j_gene: TRBJ2-2
CDR3aa: CASSKDYLAGGTGELFF
CDR3nt: TGTGCCAGCAGTAAAGATTATTTGGCGGGGGGCACCGGGGAGCTGTTTTTT

v_gene: TRBV20-1
abundance: -
d_gene: -
j_gene: TRBJ2-5
CDR3aa: CSASVAGLTQETQYF
CDR3nt: TGCAGTGCTAGTGTTGCGGGGCTTACACAAGAGACCCAGTACTTC

v_gene: TRBV5-4
abundance: -
d_gene: -
j_gene: TRBJ1-3
CDR3aa: CASSPVGLNTIYF
CDR3nt: TGTGCCAGCAGCCCGGTGGGCCTAAACACCATATATTTT

v_gene: TRBV7-3
abundance: -
d_gene: -
j_gene: TRBJ2-6
CDR3aa: CASSLGGDGANVLTF
CDR3nt: TGTGCCAGCAGCTTAGGAGGTGATGGGGCCAACGTCCTGACTTTC

v_gene: TRBV5-4
abundance: -
d_gene: -
j_gene: TRBJ2-3
CDR3aa: CASSLEATTQYF
CDR3nt: TGTGCCAGCAGCTTGGAGGCGACTACGCAGTATTTT

v_gene: TRBV4-3
abundance: -
d_gene: -
j_gene: TRBJ2-4
CDR3aa: CASSHERQFYRAKNIQYF
CDR3nt: TGCGCCAGCAGCCATGAACGACAGTTCTATAGGGCCAAAAACATTCAGTACTTC

v_gene: TRBV5-8
abundance: -
d_gene: TRBD1
j_gene: TRBJ1-3
CDR3aa: CASSPRGTPLGNTIYF
CDR3nt: TGTGCCAGCAGCCCCAGGGGGACCCCGCTGGGAAACACCATATATTTT

v_gene: TRBV10-3
abundance: -
d_gene: TRBD2
j_gene: TRBJ2-5
CDR3aa: CATRGRGAEETQYF
CDR3nt: TGTGCCACGAGAGGGCGGGGGGCCGAAGAGACCCAGTACTTC

v_gene: TRBV9
abundance: -
d_gene: TRBD1
j_gene: TRBJ1-1
CDR3aa: CASSVGLSQGGTEAFF
CDR3nt: TGTGCCAGCAGCGTAGGGCTCTCTCAGGGGGGCACTGAAGCTTTCTTT

v_gene: TRBV9
abundance: -
d_gene: -
j_gene: TRBJ1-4
CDR3aa: CASSVGVGGRTNEKLFF
CDR3nt: TGTGCCAGCAGCGTAGGTGTCGGGGGGCGAACTAATGAAAAACTGTTTTTT

v_gene: TRBV6-5
abundance: few
d_gene: TRBD2
j_gene: TRBJ2-2
CDR3aa: CASTRTSGAGELFF
CDR3nt: TGTGCCAGCACCAGGACTAGCGGGGCCGGGGAGCTGTTTTTT

v_gene: TRBV9
abundance: -
d_gene: -
j_gene: TRBJ2-7
CDR3aa: CASSVVPEASYEQYF
CDR3nt: TGTGCCAGCAGCGTAGTCCCTGAGGCCTCCTACGAGCAGTACTTC

v_gene: TRBV6-5
abundance: -
d_gene: -
j_gene: TRBJ2-7
CDR3aa: CASSNQRLSSYEQYF
CDR3nt: TGTGCCAGCAGTAATCAAAGGTTGAGCTCCTACGAGCAGTACTTC

v_gene: TRBV20-1
abundance: -
d_gene: -
j_gene: TRBJ2-7
CDR3aa: CSASTGSLGEQYF
CDR3nt: TGCAGTGCTAGTACAGGTAGTTTAGGGGAGCAGTACTTC

v_gene: TRBV5-5
abundance: few
d_gene: -
j_gene: TRBJ1-2
CDR3aa: CASSLARGGLDYGYTF
CDR3nt: TGTGCCAGCAGCTTGGCTAGGGGGGGATTAGACTATGGCTACACCTTC

v_gene: TRBV6-5
abundance: -
d_gene: -
j_gene: TRBJ1-3
CDR3aa: CASSRQFSGNTIYF
CDR3nt: TGTGCCAGCAGTCGACAGTTTTCTGGAAACACCATATATTTT

v_gene: TRBV6-5
abundance: -
d_gene: -
j_gene: TRBJ1-3
CDR3aa: CASRSDRLGNTIYF
CDR3nt: TGTGCCAGCAGATCGGACCGTCTCGGAAACACCATATATTTT

v_gene: TRBV11-2
abundance: few
d_gene: -
j_gene: TRBJ1-2
CDR3aa: CASSWSNYGYTF
CDR3nt: TGTGCCAGCAGCTGGTCTAACTATGGCTACACCTTC

v_gene: TRBV5-1
abundance: -
d_gene: -
j_gene: TRBJ2-3
CDR3aa: CASSSGPSTDTQYF
CDR3nt: TGCGCCAGCAGCTCGGGACCTAGCACAGATACGCAGTATTTT

v_gene: TRBV10-3
abundance: -
d_gene: -
j_gene: TRBJ2-2
CDR3aa: CASSGGVANTGELFF
CDR3nt: TGTGCCAGCAGCGGTGGAGTCGCGAACACCGGGGAGCTGTTTTTT